This TCR beta chain is drawn from a study of shared clonotypes between healthy human individuals. Data came from immunoSEQ multiplex PCR; TCRdb stores just in-frame clones and leaves some out. This table has about 710,000 clones, more than 70% appearing once. Trimming removed 8 bases at V and 8 bases at J, with 15 bases between. CDR1 and CDR2 (germline): MNHEY, SMNVEV (reference sequence). This CDR3 contains 13 residues. There are a few counts of this clone. V is TRBV27 and J is TRBJ1-4, with D perhaps TRBD1 (6 bases). Input material: memory CD4+ T cells sorted from blood. Subset denoted: CD45RA-negative fraction. This sequence was found in a woman aged 30 to 39 in good health. CDR3 sequence (DNA): TGTGCCAGCGGAAAACAGGGAAACGAAAAACTGTTTTTT. Residues: CASGKQGNEKLFF.